This paragraph covers one TCR beta chain sequence. No neoadjuvant therapy was given to the selected pancreatic ductal adenocarcinoma patients before their surgery. Between the trimmed V and J ends, which lost 8 bases and 10 bases, there was a span of 12 bases. Germline V gene lookup returns CDR1 GTSNPN and CDR2 SVGIG (reference sequence). The CDR3 sequence is 10 residues long. These data belong to a study of T cells in pancreatic ductal adenocarcinoma. Some clones are missing from TCRdb's copy, which holds only in-frame ones; the method was immunoSEQ multiplex PCR. The sample carries roughly 100,000 clones, roughly 96% recorded once.

The chain uses TRBV30 and TRBJ2-1, with D perhaps matching TRBD2 (5 bases). The sequence derives from a human donor with pancreatic ductal adenocarcinoma. Material for sequencing was PBMCs. This CDR3 is CAHGDVEQFF. In DNA, the CDR3 is TGTGCCCACGGGGATGTGGAGCAGTTCTTC.